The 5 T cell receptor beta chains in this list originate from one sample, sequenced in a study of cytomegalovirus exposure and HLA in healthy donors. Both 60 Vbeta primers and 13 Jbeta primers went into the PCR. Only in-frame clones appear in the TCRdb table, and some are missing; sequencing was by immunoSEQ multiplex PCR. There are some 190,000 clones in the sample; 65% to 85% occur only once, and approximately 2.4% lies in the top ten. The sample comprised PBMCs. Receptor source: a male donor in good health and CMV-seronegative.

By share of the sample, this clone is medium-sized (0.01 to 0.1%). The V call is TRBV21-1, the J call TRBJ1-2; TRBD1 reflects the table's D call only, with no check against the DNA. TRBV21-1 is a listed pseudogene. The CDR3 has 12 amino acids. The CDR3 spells CASSSEQGGYTF. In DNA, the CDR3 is TGTGCCAGCAGCAGCGAGCAGGGTGGCTACACCTTC.

Here the CDR3 DNA reads TGTGCCAGCAGCCCCAAAGGGACTACGAACACCGGGGAGCTGTTTTTT. Residues: CASSPKGTTNTGELFF. The chain links TRBV11-3 to TRBJ2-2; TRBD2 aligns across 7 bases. Trimming removed 5 bases from V and 0 bases from J; junction bases left unmatched: 6. The length of the CDR3 is 16 residues. From germline, CDR1 is SGHNT and CDR2 YENEEA.

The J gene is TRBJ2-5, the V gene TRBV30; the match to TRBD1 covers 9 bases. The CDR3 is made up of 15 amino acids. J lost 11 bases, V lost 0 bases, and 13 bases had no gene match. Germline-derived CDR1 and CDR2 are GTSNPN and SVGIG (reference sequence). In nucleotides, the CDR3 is TGTGCCTGGAGTGTAGGGACAGGGATAAGGACAGAGCAGTACTTC. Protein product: CAWSVGTGIRTEQYF.

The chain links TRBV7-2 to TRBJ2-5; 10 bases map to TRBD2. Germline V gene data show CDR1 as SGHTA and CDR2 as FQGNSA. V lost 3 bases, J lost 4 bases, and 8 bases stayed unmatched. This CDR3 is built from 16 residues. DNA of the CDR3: TGTGCCAGCAGCTTGCACAGCGGGGGGGCGGGAGAGACCCAGTACTTC. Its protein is CASSLHSGGAGETQYF.

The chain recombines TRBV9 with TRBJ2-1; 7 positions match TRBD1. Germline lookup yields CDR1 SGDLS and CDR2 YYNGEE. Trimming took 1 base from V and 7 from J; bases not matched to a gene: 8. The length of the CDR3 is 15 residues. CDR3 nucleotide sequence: TGTGCCAGCAGCGTAAGGGGGCTATCCGTAAATGAGCAGTTCTTC. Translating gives CASSVRGLSVNEQFF.